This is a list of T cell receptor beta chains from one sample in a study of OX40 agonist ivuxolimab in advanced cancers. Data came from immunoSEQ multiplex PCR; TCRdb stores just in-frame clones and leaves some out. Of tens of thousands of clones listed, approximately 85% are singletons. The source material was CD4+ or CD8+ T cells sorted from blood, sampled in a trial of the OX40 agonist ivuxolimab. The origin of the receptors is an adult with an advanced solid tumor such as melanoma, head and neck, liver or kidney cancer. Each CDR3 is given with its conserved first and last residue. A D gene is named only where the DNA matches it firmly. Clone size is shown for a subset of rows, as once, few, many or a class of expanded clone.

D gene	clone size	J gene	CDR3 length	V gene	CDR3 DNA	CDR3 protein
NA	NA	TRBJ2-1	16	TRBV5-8	TGTGCCAGCAGTCCGTACTCAAGACGGGGAAACAATGAGCAGTTCTTC	CASSPYSRRGNNEQFF
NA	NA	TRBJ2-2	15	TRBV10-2	TGCGCCAGCAGTGGAAGCGGGCGAAACACCGGGGAGCTGTTTTTT	CASSGSGRNTGELFF
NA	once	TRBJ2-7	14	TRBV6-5	TGTGCCAGCAGCCTCGACAGGAGATCCTACGAGCAGTACTTC	CASSLDRRSYEQYF
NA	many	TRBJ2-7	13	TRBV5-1	TGCGCCAGCAGCTTGACGACAAACTACGAGCAGTACTTC	CASSLTTNYEQYF
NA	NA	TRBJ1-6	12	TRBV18	TGTGCCAGCTCACGCAGAGATTCACCCCTCCACTTT	CASSRRDSPLHF
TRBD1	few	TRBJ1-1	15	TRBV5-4	TGTGCCAGCAGCTTGAGCAGGGGGCGGAATGCTGAAGCTTTCTTT	CASSLSRGRNAEAFF
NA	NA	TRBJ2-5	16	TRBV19	TGTGCCAGTAGCATTAGTACAGGGGAGGGCCAAGAGACCCAGTACTTC	CASSISTGEGQETQYF
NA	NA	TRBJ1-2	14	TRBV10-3	TGTGCCATCAGTCCCACAGGGCTGACGGTCGGCTACACCTTC	CAISPTGLTVGYTF
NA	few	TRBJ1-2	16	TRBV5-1	TGCGCCAGCAGCCCTCCTGACGGGGGAGGTAACTATGGCTACACCTTC	CASSPPDGGGNYGYTF
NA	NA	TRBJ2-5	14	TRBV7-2	TGTGCCAGCAGCTTAGCGGGGGGCCTGGAGACCCAGTACTTC	CASSLAGGLETQYF
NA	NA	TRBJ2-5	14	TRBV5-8	TGTGCCAGCAGCTTGGGGGCGGACCAAGAGACCCAGTACTTC	CASSLGADQETQYF
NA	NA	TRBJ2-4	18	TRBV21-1	TGTGCCAGCAGCAAATCACGGCTGTTAATACAGGGGTGGGACATTCAGTACTTC	CASSKSRLLIQGWDIQYF
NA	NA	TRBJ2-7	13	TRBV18	TGTGCCAGCTCCCAACAGGGCTCCTACGAGCAGTACTTC	CASSQQGSYEQYF
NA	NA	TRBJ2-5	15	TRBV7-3	TGTGCCAGCAGCTTTCAACCTCAGGGGCAAGAGACCCAGTACTTC	CASSFQPQGQETQYF
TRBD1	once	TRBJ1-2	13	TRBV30	TGTGCCTGGAGTCCTAACAGGGGAGGGGGCTACACCTTC	CAWSPNRGGGYTF
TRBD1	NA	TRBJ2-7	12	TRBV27	TGTGCCAGCTGGGACAGTTCCTACGAGCAGTACTTC	CASWDSSYEQYF
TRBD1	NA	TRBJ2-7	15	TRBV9	TGTGCCAGCAGCGTACAGGGACAGGGAGGGTACGAGCAGTACTTC	CASSVQGQGGYEQYF
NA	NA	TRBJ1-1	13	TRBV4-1	TGCGCCAGCAGCCAAGTGGGGATCACTGAAGCTTTCTTT	CASSQVGITEAFF
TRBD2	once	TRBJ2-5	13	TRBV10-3	TGTGCCATCAGTGAGAGGGAGGGAGAGACCCAGTACTTC	CAISEREGETQYF
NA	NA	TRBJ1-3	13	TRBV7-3	TGTGCCAGCAGCAAGGGAGGGGGAGACACCATATATTTT	CASSKGGGDTIYF
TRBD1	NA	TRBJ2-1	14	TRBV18	TGTGCCAGCTCACCACCGGGACAGGGAAATGAGCAGTTCTTC	CASSPPGQGNEQFF
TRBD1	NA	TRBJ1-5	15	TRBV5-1	TGCGCCAGCAGCCCGGGGGACAGGCCCTACGGGGCCCAGCATTTT	CASSPGDRPYGAQHF
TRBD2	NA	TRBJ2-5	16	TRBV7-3	TGTGCCAGCAGCCCTTCGGTAGCGGGGGCACAAGAGACCCAGTACTTC	CASSPSVAGAQETQYF
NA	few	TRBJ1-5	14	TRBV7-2	TGTGCCAGCAGCTTAGGGCCAGCTGGTGGGCCCCAGCATTTT	CASSLGPAGGPQHF
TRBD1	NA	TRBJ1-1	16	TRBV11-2	TGTGCCAGCAGCTTAGATTTGGGACAGGACCTTCCACAAGCTTTCTTT	CASSLDLGQDLPQAFF
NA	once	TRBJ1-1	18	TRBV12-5	TGTGCTAGTGGTTTGGCAACCGGGCTCTCAAACATGAACACTGAAGCTTTCTTT	CASGLATGLSNMNTEAFF
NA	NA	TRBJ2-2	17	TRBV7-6	TGTGCCAGCAGCCGTACCTGGGGGCCCGCGAACACCGGGGAGCTGTTTTTT	CASSRTWGPANTGELFF
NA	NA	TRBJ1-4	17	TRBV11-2	TGTGCCAGCAGCTCAGTCCGGTGGAGGGGAGGTGGCGAAAAACTGTTTTTT	CASSSVRWRGGGEKLFF
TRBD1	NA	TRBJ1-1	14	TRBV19	TGTGTCAGTGCCGCCCGACAGGGGGCCACTGAAGCTTTCTTT	CVSAARQGATEAFF
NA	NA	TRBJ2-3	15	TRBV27	TGTGCCAGCAGTCCAAGGGCCCGGAGCACAGATACGCAGTATTTT	CASSPRARSTDTQYF
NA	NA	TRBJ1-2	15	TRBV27	TGTGCCAGCAGTATGGGACTACTTAGGAACTATGGCTACACCTTC	CASSMGLLRNYGYTF
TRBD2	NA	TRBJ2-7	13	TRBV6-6	TGTGCCAGCAGGGAGCGGGGACTATACGAGCAGTACTTC	CASRERGLYEQYF
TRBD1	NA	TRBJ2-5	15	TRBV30	TGTGCCTGGAGCCTCGGACAGGGAATCCAAGAGACCCAGTACTTC	CAWSLGQGIQETQYF
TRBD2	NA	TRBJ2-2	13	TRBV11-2	TGTGCCAGCACCGGGGGGATGGCCGGGGAGCTGTTTTTT	CASTGGMAGELFF
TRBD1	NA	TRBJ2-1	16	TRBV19	TGTGCCAGTAGTAACCCCGGGACAGGGACCTACAATGAGCAGTTCTTC	CASSNPGTGTYNEQFF
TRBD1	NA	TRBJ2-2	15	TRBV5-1	TGCGCCAGCAGCTTTTCCGGGACAGGGATGCGGGAGCTGTTTTTT	CASSFSGTGMRELFF
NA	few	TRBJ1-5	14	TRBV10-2	TGCGCCAGCAGCAGCACAGCCTCCAATCAGCCCCAGCATTTT	CASSSTASNQPQHF
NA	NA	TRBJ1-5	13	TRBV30	TGTGCCTGGAACGGGGGTCACAATCAGCCCCAGCATTTT	CAWNGGHNQPQHF
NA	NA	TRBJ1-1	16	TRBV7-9	TGTGCCAGCAGCCCTACACAGGGTTCGGGGGGCACTGAAGCTTTCTTT	CASSPTQGSGGTEAFF
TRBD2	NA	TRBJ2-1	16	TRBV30	TGTGCCTGGAGTCCCCCCGGCGGGAGATTTTACAATGAGCAGTTCTTC	CAWSPPGGRFYNEQFF
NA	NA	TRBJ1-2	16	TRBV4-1	TGCGCCAGCAGCCAAGATTCAACATTGGGAGTATATGGCTACACCTTC	CASSQDSTLGVYGYTF
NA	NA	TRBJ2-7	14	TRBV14	TGTGCCAGCAGCCAAGGATCTGGGCCCCTAGAGCAGTACTTC	CASSQGSGPLEQYF
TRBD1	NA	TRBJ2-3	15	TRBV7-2	TGTGCCAGCAGCAGGGGGCAGTTTTCCACAGATACGCAGTATTTT	CASSRGQFSTDTQYF
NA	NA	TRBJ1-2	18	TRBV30	TGTGCCTGGAGTGTAACGCCGGGGGGGTCTACCGGGGGCTATGGCTACACCTTC	CAWSVTPGGSTGGYGYTF
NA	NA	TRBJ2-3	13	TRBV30	TGTGCCTGGAGTGTAAAGGGCACAGATACGCAGTATTTT	CAWSVKGTDTQYF
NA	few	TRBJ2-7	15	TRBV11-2	TGTGCCAGCAGCACCTCCACAGGGAACTCCTACGAGCAGTACTTC	CASSTSTGNSYEQYF
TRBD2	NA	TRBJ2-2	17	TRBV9	TGTGCCAGCAGCCCACGCAGGGCTAGCGGGGGGGCCGGGGAGCTGTTTTTT	CASSPRRASGGAGELFF
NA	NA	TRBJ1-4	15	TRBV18	TGTGCCAGCTCACCGCCGGGACGGCGTAATGAAAAACTGTTTTTT	CASSPPGRRNEKLFF
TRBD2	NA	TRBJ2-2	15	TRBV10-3	TGTGCCATCAGTAGGCTAGCGGGGAACACCGGGGAGCTGTTTTTT	CAISRLAGNTGELFF
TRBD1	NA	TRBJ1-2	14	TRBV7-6	TGTGCCAGCAGCAAGAGACAGGGTAACTATGGCTACACCTTC	CASSKRQGNYGYTF
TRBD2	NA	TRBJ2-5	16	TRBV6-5	TGTGCCAGCAGTTTCCAGGGAGGGGAACTCCAAGAGACCCAGTACTTC	CASSFQGGELQETQYF
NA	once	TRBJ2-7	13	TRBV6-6	TGTGCCAGCAGCCTATCCCACTCCTACGAGCAGTACTTC	CASSLSHSYEQYF
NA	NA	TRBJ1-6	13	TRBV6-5	TGTGCCAGCAGTTACGGGGTAGACTCACCCCTCCACTTT	CASSYGVDSPLHF